This TCR beta chain was retrieved from a study of shared clonotypes between healthy human individuals. The study, taken as a whole, reports: Incomplete sequencing of sorted subsets was indicated by rarefaction despite large depth.

About this clone: Its cognate antigen is unknown.

Germline V gene sequence: CDR1 ENHRY, CDR2 SYGVKD. With V trimmed by 4 bases and J by 4 bases, 4 bases remained unmatched. This CDR3 is 15 amino acids long. Genomic DNA per cell subset filled all wells of several immunoSEQ plates. As originally analysed: Filtering differed, since immunoSEQ gave only junction sequences and no quality scores. TCRdb's copy holds only in-frame clones and misses some; the assay was immunoSEQ multiplex PCR. V, J and clone size are taken as reported in that table, and D and trimming were inferred from the DNA itself. The sample holds about 2.4 million clones; 80% to 95% are singletons and the top ten take about 0.38%.

Input material: naive CD4+ T cells from PBMCs. The sample's subset: CD45RA+ positively selected. The chain has TRBV10-3 and TRBJ2-3, with 11 bases fitting TRBD1. The sequence was obtained from a man between 18 and 29 years old in good health. Some clones in this sample may be carry-over from other donors' samples. The CDR3 protein is CAISVRTGGADTQYF. CDR3 coding DNA: TGTGCCATCAGTGTAAGGACAGGGGGCGCAGATACGCAGTATTTT.